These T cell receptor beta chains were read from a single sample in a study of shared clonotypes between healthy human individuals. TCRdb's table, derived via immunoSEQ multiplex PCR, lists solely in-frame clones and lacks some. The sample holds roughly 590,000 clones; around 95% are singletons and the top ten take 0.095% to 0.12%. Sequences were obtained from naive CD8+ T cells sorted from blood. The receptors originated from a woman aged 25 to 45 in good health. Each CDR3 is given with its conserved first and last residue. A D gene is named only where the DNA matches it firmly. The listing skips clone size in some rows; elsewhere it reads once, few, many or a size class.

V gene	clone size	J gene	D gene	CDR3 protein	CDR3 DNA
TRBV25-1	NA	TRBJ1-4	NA	CASSGGLDGLRTNEKLFF	TGTGCCAGCAGTGGCGGATTGGACGGCCTAAGGACTAATGAAAAACTGTTTTTT
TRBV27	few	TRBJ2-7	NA	CASSPGWDEQYF	TGTGCCAGCAGTCCTGGGTGGGACGAGCAGTACTTC
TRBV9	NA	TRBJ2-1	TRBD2	CATATSGSPNEQFF	TGTGCCACCGCGACTAGCGGGAGCCCCAATGAGCAGTTCTTC
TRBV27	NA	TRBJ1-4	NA	CASSIISGEKLFF	TGTGCCAGCAGTATCATATCGGGTGAAAAACTGTTTTTT
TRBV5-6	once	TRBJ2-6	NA	CASSLEGAGANVLTF	TGTGCCAGCAGCTTGGAGGGGGCTGGGGCCAACGTCCTGACTTTC
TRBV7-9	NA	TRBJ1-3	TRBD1	CASSLDRGSGNTIYF	TGTGCCAGCAGCTTGGACAGGGGTTCTGGAAACACCATATATTTT
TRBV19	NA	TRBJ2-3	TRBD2	CASSIGLADTDTQYF	TGTGCCAGTAGTATAGGACTAGCGGACACAGATACGCAGTATTTT
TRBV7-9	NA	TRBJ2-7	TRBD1	CASSLAGQGGEQYF	TGTGCCAGCAGCTTAGCGGGACAGGGTGGCGAGCAGTACTTC
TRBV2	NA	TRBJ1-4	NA	CASSESRATNEKLFF	TGTGCCAGCAGTGAATCTAGAGCAACTAATGAAAAACTGTTTTTT
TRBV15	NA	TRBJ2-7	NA	CATSRDWTILDEQYF	TGTGCCACCAGCAGGGACTGGACCATCCTCGACGAGCAGTACTTC
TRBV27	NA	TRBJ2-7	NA	CASSSAVYSSYEQYF	TGTGCCAGCAGTTCGGCAGTGTACAGCTCCTACGAGCAGTACTTC
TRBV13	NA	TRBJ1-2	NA	CASSLDRTMSGYTF	TGTGCCAGCAGCTTAGACCGTACTATGTCCGGCTACACCTTC
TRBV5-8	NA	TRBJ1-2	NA	CAGGYGYTF	TGTGCCGGGGGGTATGGCTACACCTTC
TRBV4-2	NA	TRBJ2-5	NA	CASSQENRGSETQYF	TGTGCCAGCAGCCAAGAAAACCGGGGTTCGGAGACCCAGTACTTC
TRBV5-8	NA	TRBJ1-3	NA	CASSTPELALGNTIYF	TGTGCCAGCAGCACTCCAGAACTAGCCCTCGGAAACACCATATATTTT
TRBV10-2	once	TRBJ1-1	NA	CASSEPLHTEAFF	TGCGCCAGCAGTGAACCACTTCACACTGAAGCTTTCTTT
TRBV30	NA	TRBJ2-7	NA	CAWSLSSNEQYF	TGTGCCTGGAGTCTATCCTCGAACGAGCAGTACTTC
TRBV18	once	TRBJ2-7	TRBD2	CASSPQTSGSPYEQYF	TGTGCCAGCTCACCACAGACTAGCGGGAGTCCCTACGAGCAGTACTTC
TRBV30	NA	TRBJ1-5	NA	CAWGDGNSNQPQHF	TGTGCCTGGGGGGACGGAAATAGCAATCAGCCCCAGCATTTT
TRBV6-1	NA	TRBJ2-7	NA	CASSEAGTAYEQYF	TGTGCCAGCAGTGAAGCTGGAACAGCCTACGAGCAGTACTTC
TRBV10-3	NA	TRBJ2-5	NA	CAISENQNQETQYF	TGTGCCATCAGTGAGAACCAAAACCAAGAGACCCAGTACTTC
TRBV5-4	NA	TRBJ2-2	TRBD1	CASSKTPGQTNTGELFF	TGTGCCAGCAGCAAGACTCCGGGACAGACGAACACCGGGGAGCTGTTTTTT
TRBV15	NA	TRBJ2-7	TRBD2	CATSRGLGGASPYEQYF	TGTGCCACCAGCAGAGGTTTGGGAGGGGCGAGTCCTTACGAGCAGTACTTC
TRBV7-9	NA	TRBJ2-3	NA	CACEGGYHTDTQYF	TGTGCCTGTGAGGGCGGATATCACACAGATACGCAGTATTTT
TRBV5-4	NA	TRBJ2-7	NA	CASSLELASETYEQYF	TGTGCCAGCAGCTTGGAATTGGCTAGCGAAACCTACGAGCAGTACTTC
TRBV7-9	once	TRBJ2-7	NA	CASSLGADEQYF	TGTGCCAGCAGCTTAGGGGCCGACGAGCAGTACTTC
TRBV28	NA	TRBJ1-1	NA	CASSLWKTGMNTEAFF	TGTGCCAGCAGTTTATGGAAAACGGGGATGAACACTGAAGCTTTCTTT
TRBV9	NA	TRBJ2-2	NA	CASSAGLYGELFF	TGTGCCAGCAGCGCAGGACTGTACGGGGAGCTGTTTTTT
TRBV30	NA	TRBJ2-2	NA	CACPRTGELFF	TGTGCCTGCCCTCGGACCGGGGAGCTGTTTTTT
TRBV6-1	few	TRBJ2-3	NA	CASSEPRGSVATDTQYF	TGTGCCAGCAGTGAACCAAGGGGATCAGTTGCCACAGATACGCAGTATTTT
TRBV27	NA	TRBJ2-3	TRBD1	CASSLAGTGARRDTQYF	TGTGCCAGCAGTTTAGCGGGGACAGGGGCGCGTAGAGATACGCAGTATTTT
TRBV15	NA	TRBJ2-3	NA	CATSRDRGTLTDTQYF	TGTGCCACCAGCAGAGATCGGGGGACCCTCACAGATACGCAGTATTTT
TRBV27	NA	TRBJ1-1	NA	CASSLSPGNTEAFF	TGTGCCAGCAGTTTATCTCCGGGGAACACTGAAGCTTTCTTT
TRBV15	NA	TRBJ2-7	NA	CATSREGRDREQYF	TGTGCCACCAGCAGAGAGGGTCGGGATCGGGAGCAGTACTTC
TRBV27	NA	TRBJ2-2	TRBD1	CAVGGRGQLFF	TGTGCCGTAGGGGGCAGGGGGCAACTGTTTTTT
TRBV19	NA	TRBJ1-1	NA	CASSFTMGGEAFF	TGTGCCAGTAGTTTCACAATGGGGGGTGAAGCTTTCTTT
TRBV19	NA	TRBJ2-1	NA	CASNQGSYYEQFF	TGTGCCAGTAATCAAGGTTCCTACTATGAGCAGTTCTTC
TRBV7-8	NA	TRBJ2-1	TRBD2	CASSLVPAGGHNEQFF	TGTGCCAGCAGCTTAGTCCCGGCGGGAGGACACAATGAGCAGTTCTTC
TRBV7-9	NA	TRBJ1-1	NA	CASSFEITWTEAFF	TGTGCCAGCAGCTTCGAAATTACGTGGACTGAAGCTTTCTTT
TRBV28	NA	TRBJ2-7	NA	CASRAFFDEQYF	TGTGCCAGCAGGGCCTTTTTCGACGAGCAGTACTTC
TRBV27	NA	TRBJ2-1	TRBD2	CASTPPGTSSNEQFF	TGTGCCAGCACCCCACCAGGGACTAGTTCCAATGAGCAGTTCTTC